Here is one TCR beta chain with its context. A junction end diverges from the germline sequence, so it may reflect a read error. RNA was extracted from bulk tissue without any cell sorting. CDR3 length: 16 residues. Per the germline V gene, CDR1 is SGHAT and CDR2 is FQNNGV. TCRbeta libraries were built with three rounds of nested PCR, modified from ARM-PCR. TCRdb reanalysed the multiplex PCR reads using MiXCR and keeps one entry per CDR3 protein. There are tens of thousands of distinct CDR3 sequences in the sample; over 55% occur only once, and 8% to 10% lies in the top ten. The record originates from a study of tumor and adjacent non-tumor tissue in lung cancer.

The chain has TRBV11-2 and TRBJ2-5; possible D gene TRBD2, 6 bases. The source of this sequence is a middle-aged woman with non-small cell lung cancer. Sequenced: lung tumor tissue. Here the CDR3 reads CANGLVGRRAQETKYF. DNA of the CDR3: TGTGCCAACGGCTTAGTTGGGCGGAGGGCCCAAGAGACCAAGTACTTC.